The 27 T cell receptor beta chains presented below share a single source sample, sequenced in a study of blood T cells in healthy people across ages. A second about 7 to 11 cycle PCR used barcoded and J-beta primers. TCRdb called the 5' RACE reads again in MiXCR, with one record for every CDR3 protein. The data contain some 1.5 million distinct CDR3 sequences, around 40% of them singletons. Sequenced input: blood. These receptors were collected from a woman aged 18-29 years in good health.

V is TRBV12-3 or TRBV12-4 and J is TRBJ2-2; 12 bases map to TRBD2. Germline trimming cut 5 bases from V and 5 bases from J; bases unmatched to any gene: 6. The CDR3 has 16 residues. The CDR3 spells CASSPGLAGPTGELFF. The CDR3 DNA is TGTGCCAGCAGTCCTGGACTAGCGGGGCCTACCGGGGAGCTGTTTTTT.

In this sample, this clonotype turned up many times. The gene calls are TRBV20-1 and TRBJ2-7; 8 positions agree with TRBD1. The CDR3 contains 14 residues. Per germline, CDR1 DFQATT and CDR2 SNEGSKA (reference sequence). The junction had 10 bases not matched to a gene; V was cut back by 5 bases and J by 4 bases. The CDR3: CSAPNSGGSYEQYF. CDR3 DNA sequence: TGCAGTGCTCCAAACTCAGGGGGCTCTTACGAGCAGTACTTC.

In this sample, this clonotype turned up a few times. CDR3 region: CASRPGTPWDEQFF. CDR3 in DNA: TGTGCCAGCAGACCCGGGACTCCATGGGATGAGCAGTTCTTC. The chain couples TRBV12-3 or TRBV12-4 to TRBJ2-1, with D tentatively TRBD2 (6 bases). The CDR3 extends over 14 amino acids. The V gene lost 6 bases and the J gene lost 8 bases, with 17 bases spanning the gap.

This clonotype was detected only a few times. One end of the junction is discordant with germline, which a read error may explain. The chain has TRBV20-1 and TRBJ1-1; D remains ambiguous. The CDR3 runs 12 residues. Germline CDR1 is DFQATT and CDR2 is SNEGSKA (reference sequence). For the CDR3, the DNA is TGCAGTCCTAGGGTTGGGGACACTGAAGCTTTCTTT. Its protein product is CSPRVGDTEAFF.

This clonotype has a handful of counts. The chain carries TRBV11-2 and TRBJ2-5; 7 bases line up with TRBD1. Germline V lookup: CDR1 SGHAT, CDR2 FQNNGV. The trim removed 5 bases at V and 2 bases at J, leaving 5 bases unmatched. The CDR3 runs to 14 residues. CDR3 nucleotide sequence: TGTGCCAGCAGCCAAGGACAGGCTCAAGAGACCCAGTACTTC. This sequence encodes CASSQGQAQETQYF.

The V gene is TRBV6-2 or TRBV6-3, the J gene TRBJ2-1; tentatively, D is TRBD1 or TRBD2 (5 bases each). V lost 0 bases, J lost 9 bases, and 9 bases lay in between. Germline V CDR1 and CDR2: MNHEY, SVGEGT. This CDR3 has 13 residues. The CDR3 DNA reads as TGTGCCAGCAGTTACTCGAGGGGAACTGAGCAGTTCTTC. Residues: CASSYSRGTEQFF.

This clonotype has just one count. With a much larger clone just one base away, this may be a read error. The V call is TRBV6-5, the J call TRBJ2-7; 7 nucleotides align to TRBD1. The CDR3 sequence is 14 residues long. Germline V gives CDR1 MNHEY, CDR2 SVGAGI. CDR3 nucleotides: TGTACCAGCAGCCTGACAGGGCTGACCTACGAGCAGTACTTC. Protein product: CTSSLTGLTYEQYF.

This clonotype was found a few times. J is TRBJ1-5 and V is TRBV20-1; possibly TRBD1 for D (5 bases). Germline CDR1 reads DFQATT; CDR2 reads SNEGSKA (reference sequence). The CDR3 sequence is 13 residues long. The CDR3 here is CSTSGQGNQPQHF. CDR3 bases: TGCAGCACGTCAGGGCAAGGCAATCAGCCCCAGCATTTT.

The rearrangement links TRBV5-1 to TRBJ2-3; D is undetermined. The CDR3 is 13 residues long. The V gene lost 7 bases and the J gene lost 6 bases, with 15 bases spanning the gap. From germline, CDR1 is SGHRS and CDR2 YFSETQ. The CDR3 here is CASGEAHTDTQYF. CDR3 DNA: TGCGCCAGCGGGGAAGCACACACCGATACGCAGTATTTT.

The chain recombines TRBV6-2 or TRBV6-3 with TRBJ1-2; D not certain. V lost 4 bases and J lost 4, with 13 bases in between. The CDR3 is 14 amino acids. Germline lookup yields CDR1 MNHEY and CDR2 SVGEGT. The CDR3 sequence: CASSSPDRGYGYTF. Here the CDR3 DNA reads TGTGCCAGCAGTTCCCCAGATCGCGGCTATGGCTACACCTTC.

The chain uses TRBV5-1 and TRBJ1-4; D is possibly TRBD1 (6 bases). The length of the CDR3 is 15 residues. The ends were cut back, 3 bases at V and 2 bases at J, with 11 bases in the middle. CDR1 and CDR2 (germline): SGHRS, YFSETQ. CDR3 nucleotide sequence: TGCGCCAGCAGCTACCGACAGGCCACTAATGAAAAACTGTTTTTT. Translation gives CASSYRQATNEKLFF.

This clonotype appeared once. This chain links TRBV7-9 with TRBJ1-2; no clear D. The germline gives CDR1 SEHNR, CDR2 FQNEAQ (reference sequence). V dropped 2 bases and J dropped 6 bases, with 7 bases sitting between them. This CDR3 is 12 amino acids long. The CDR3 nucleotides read TGTGCCAGCAGCTTACTCATCCATGGCTACACCTTC. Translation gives CASSLLIHGYTF.

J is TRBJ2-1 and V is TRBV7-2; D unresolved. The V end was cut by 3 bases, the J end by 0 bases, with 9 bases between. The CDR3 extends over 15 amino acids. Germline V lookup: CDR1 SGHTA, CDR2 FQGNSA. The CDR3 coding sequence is TGTGCCAGCAGCTTGACGGATGTCTCCTACAATGAGCAGTTCTTC. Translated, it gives CASSLTDVSYNEQFF.

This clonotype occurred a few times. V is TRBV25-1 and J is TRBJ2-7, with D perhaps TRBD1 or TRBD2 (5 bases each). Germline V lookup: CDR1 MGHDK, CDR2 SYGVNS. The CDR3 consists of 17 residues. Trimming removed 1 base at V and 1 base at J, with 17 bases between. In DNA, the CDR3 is TGTGCCAGCAGTGAATCCGGGGCGGTCACGGGGTCCTACGAGCAGTACTTC. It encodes CASSESGAVTGSYEQYF.

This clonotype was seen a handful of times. CDR3 in DNA: TGCAGTGCTAGTCCAAAGCCAAAGGCCAGGGAATTGTCCTACGAGCAGTACTTC. Protein sequence: CSASPKPKARELSYEQYF. The V gene is TRBV20-1, the J gene TRBJ2-7; D is possibly TRBD1 (5 bases). Germline CDR1 and CDR2: DFQATT and SNEGSKA (reference sequence). This CDR3 has 18 amino acids. The ends were cut back, 3 bases at V and 1 base at J, with 25 bases in the middle.

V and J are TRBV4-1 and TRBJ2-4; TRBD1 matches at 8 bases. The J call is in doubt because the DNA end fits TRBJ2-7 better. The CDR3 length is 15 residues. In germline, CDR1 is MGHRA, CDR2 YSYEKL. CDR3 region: CASSPGGGESYEQYF. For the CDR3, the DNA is TGCGCCAGCAGCCCAGGGGGCGGGGAGTCCTACGAGCAGTACTTC.

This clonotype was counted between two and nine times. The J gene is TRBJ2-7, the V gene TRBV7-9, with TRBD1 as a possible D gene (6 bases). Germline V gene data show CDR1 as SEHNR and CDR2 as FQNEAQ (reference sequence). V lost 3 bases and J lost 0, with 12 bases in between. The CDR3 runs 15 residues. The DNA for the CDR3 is TGTGCCAGCAGCTTTGACGGGACAAGCTCCTACGAGCAGTACTTC. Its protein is CASSFDGTSSYEQYF.

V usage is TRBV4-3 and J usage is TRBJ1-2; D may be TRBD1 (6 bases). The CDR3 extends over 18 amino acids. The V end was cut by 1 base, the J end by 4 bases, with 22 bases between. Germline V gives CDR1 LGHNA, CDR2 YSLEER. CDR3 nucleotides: TGCGCCAGCAGCCAAGGCTTGGGGGGGCGCTGGTTTGGCTATGGCTACACCTTC. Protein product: CASSQGLGGRWFGYGYTF.

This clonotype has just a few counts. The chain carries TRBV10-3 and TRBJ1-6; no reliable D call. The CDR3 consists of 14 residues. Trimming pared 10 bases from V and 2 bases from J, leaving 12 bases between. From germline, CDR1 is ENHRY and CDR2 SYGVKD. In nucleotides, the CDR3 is TGTGCCACCCGACACAGTGCCTATAATTCACCCCTCCACTTT. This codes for CATRHSAYNSPLHF.

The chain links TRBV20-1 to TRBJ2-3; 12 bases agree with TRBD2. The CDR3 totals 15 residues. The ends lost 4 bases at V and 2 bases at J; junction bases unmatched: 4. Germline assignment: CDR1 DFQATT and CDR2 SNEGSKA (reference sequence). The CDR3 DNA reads TGCAGTGCTAACCCTAGCGGGAGGGCCACAGATACGCAGTATTTT. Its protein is CSANPSGRATDTQYF.

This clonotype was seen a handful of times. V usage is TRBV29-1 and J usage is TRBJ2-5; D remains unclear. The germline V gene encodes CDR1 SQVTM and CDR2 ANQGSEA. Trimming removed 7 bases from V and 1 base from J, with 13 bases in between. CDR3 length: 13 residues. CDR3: CSEGRAFQETQYF. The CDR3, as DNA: TGCAGCGAAGGAAGGGCTTTCCAAGAGACCCAGTACTTC.

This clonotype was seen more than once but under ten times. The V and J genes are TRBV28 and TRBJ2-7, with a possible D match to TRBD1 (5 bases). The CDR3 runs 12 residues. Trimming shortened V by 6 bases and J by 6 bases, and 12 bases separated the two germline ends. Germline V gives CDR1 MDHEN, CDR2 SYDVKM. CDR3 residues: CASSARGAEQYF. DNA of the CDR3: TGTGCCAGCAGCGCTCGTGGGGCCGAGCAGTACTTC.

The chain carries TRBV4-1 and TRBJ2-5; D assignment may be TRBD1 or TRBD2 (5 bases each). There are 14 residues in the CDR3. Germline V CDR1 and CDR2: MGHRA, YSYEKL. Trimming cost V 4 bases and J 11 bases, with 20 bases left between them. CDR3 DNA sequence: TGCGCCAGCAGCCTTGGGACGCCCGCGAATGAGCAGTACTTC. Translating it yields CASSLGTPANEQYF.

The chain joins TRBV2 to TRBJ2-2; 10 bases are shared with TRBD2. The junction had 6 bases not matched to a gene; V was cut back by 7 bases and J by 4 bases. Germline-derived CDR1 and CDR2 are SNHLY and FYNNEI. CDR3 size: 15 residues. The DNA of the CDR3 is TGTGCCAGCAAACCTAGCGGGAGTCGCACCGGGGAGCTGTTTTTT. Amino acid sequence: CASKPSGSRTGELFF.

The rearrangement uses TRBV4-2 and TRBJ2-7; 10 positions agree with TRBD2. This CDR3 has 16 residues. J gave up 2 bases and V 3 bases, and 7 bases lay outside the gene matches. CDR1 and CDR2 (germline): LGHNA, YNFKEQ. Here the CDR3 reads CASSHPRGTSAYEQYF. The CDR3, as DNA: TGTGCCAGCAGCCATCCTAGGGGGACTAGCGCCTACGAGCAGTACTTC.

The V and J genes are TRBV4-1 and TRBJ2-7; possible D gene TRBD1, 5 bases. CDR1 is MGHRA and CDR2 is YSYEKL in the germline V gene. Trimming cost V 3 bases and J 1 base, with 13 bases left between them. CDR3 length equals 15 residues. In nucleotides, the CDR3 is TGCGCCAGCAGCCAGTTTTGGCAGGGTTCCTACGAGCAGTACTTC. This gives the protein CASSQFWQGSYEQYF.

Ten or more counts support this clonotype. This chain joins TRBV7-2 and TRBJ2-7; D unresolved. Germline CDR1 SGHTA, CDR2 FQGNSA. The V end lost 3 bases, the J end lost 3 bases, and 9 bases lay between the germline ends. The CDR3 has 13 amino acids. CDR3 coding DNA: TGTGCCAGCAGCTTGGGGTTAAACTACGAGCAGTACTTC. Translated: CASSLGLNYEQYF.